The clone carrying this T cell receptor beta chain was detected a few times. Antigen specificity is unknown. This sample is drawn from a study of T cells after yellow fever vaccination. For the study at large: Fractions containing few cells were prepared with SMART-Seq v4 Ultra Low Input. Study outcomes and limitations: Boosting was followed by the reappearance of most primary-vaccination clones (under 97% CD4, more than 70% CD8).

TCRdb processed the 5' RACE reads anew with MiXCR; each CDR3 protein has one entry. The sample lists some 340,000 distinct CDR3 sequences, around 11% occurring once. The CDR3 extends over 16 amino acids. Unmatched junction bases numbered 8, after V lost 0 bases and J lost 5 bases. Per germline, CDR1 SGHVS and CDR2 FQNEAQ. The genes are TRBV7-8 and TRBJ2-3; 7 nucleotides align to TRBD1. Sample: CD4+ T cells sorted from PBMCs, taken 45 days after the yellow fever booster vaccination. The source of this sequence is a man between 18 and 29 years old who received the YFV17D yellow fever vaccine. The CDR3 protein is CASSLARDRAGDTQYF. The CDR3 DNA sequence: TGTGCCAGCAGCTTAGCTAGAGACAGGGCTGGAGATACGCAGTATTTT.